These 14 T cell receptor beta chains were sequenced from one sample in a study of a mutant IDH1 vaccine in newly diagnosed glioma. Repertoires were generated with immunoSEQ multiplex PCR, while TCRdb's copy carries only in-frame clones and drops some. The data contain approximately 88,000 clones, about four fifths of them singletons. Time point noted: baseline, week 1 (first vaccination visit). Treatment indicated: pre-vaccination baseline after standard-of-care therapy. Sequenced here: PBMCs, sampled from a glioma patient treated with radiotherapy, temozolomide or both. Every receptor here comes from a man aged 35-49 years with glioma.

The J gene is TRBJ2-6, the V gene TRBV6-1; D is perhaps TRBD2 (6 bases). This CDR3 comprises 14 residues. Deletions cut 6 bases from V and 8 bases from J, with 14 bases between. Germline lookup yields CDR1 MNHNS and CDR2 SASEGT. In DNA form, the CDR3 reads TGTGCCAGCAGGGGGACTGGGGGAACCAACGTCCTGACTTTC. This sequence encodes CASRGTGGTNVLTF.

The rearrangement joins TRBV18 to TRBJ1-5, with unresolved D. Germline V gene lookup returns CDR1 KGHSH and CDR2 LQKENI. V was shortened by 3 bases and J by 7 bases, with 19 bases between the two germline ends. CDR3 length: 16 amino acids. The CDR3 nucleotides read TGTGCCAGCTCACCCAACCCCCCGACCGGAAAACAGCCCCAGCATTTT. It codes for CASSPNPPTGKQPQHF.

J is TRBJ2-1 and V is TRBV18; 9 positions match TRBD2. Trimming cost V 1 base and J 1 base; bases outside gene matches: 2. The CDR3 is made up of 16 amino acids. Germline values: CDR1 KGHSH, CDR2 LQKENI. The CDR3 DNA is TGTGCCAGCTCACCACTGACTAGCGGTTCCTACAATGAGCAGTTCTTC. Protein: CASSPLTSGSYNEQFF.

The J gene is TRBJ1-3, the V gene TRBV9; perhaps TRBD1 as D (5 bases). Trimming left V 0 bases short and J 3 bases short, with 16 bases between. The germline V gene has CDR1 SGDLS and CDR2 YYNGEE. The CDR3 has 17 amino acids. CDR3 coding DNA: TGTGCCAGCAGCGTAGGGGACGCAGGACAAAATGGAAACACCATATATTTT. Translated: CASSVGDAGQNGNTIYF.

This chain joins TRBV5-6 and TRBJ2-7; D unresolved. The CDR3 is 14 amino acids. Trimming removed 0 bases from V and 2 bases from J, with 9 bases in between. Germline CDR1 SGHDT, CDR2 YYEEEE. CDR3 nucleotide sequence: TGTGCCAGCAGCTTGGACTCCATGACCTACGAGCAGTACTTC. Amino acid sequence: CASSLDSMTYEQYF.

Turning to this clone: This sample also contains other DNA sequences that code for the same CDR3. The chain uses TRBV28 and TRBJ1-1; the D gene is possibly TRBD1 (5 bases). The CDR3 consists of 14 residues. Trimming shortened V by 1 base and J by 4 bases, and 10 bases separated the two germline ends. The germline CDR1 and CDR2 sequences are MDHEN and SYDVKM. This CDR3 is CASSLFQGGTEAFF. As DNA, the CDR3 is TGTGCCAGCAGTTTATTCCAGGGTGGCACTGAAGCTTTCTTT.

The rearrangement links TRBV5-4 to TRBJ2-7, with D perhaps matching TRBD1 (6 bases). With 2 bases removed from V and 1 base from J, the gap between germline ends came to 7 bases. The CDR3 covers 13 residues. Germline loops: CDR1 SGHNT, CDR2 YYREEE (reference sequence). The CDR3 DNA follows: TGTGCCAGCAGCTTAACAGGGTCCTACGAGCAGTACTTC. Its translation: CASSLTGSYEQYF.

This rearrangement joins TRBV14 to TRBJ2-1; the D gene is possibly TRBD2 (6 bases). This CDR3 is built from 17 residues. Trimming left V 0 bases short and J 2 bases short, with 14 bases between. Germline CDR1 and CDR2: SGHDN and FVKESK. The CDR3 region has the DNA TGTGCCAGCAGCCAAGAACGAGCGGGCAACCCCTACAATGAGCAGTTCTTC. Its protein product is CASSQERAGNPYNEQFF.

The chain links TRBV5-4 to TRBJ2-5; no reliable D call. Trimming cost V 1 base and J 0 bases, with 4 bases left between them. Germline assignment: CDR1 SGHNT and CDR2 YYREEE (reference sequence). The CDR3 length is 13 residues. CDR3 in amino acids: CASSLRDQETQYF. The CDR3 DNA reads TGTGCCAGCAGCTTGAGAGACCAAGAGACCCAGTACTTC.

CDR3 in DNA: TGTGCCAGCAGCTTCTGGCGGAACACTGAAGCTTTCTTT. This encodes CASSFWRNTEAFF. The chain carries TRBV11-2 and TRBJ1-1; D gene ambiguous. Per germline, CDR1 SGHAT and CDR2 FQNNGV. The CDR3 is 13 amino acids. V gave up 3 bases and J gave up 1 base, with 6 bases separating them.

In this sample, this clone turned up once. This chain uses TRBV7-6 with TRBJ2-7; TRBD2 matches 11 bases. This CDR3 has 16 amino acids. V dropped 3 bases and J dropped 0; count of bases not matched to a gene: 4. Germline V gives CDR1 SGHVS, CDR2 FNYEAQ. CDR3 bases: TGTGCCAGCAGCTTCCCAGGGACTAGCGGCTCCTACGAGCAGTACTTC. Its protein product is CASSFPGTSGSYEQYF.

V and J are TRBV30 and TRBJ1-2, with 7 bases identical to TRBD1. This CDR3 has 13 amino acids. Germline CDR1 is GTSNPN and CDR2 is SVGIG (reference sequence). Losses at the gene ends were 1 base for V and 8 bases for J; bases not matched to a gene: 7. This CDR3 is CAWSGRQGSGYTF. The CDR3 bases are TGTGCCTGGAGTGGGCGACAGGGCTCAGGCTACACCTTC.

This chain links TRBV11-3 with TRBJ2-3, with 7 nucleotides matching TRBD1. Germline V gene sequence: CDR1 SGHNT, CDR2 YENEEA. The CDR3 is 15 residues long. The V and J ends lost 5 bases and 3 bases, in that order; junction bases with no gene match: 8. Written as DNA, the CDR3 is TGTGCCAGCAGCCAACAGGGGCGTAGGACAGATACGCAGTATTTT. As protein: CASSQQGRRTDTQYF.

V gene TRBV10-1 combines with J gene TRBJ2-3; tentative D call: TRBD1 (7 bases). This CDR3 contains 15 residues. Germline V lookup: CDR1 WNHNN, CDR2 SYGVQD (reference sequence). V lost 10 bases and J 2 bases, leaving 19 bases between the germline ends. Written as DNA, the CDR3 is TGCGCCACGCGGGACAGCTTGAAAAACACAGATACGCAGTATTTT. It yields the protein CATRDSLKNTDTQYF.